Here is one TCR beta chain with its context. TCRdb's table, derived via immunoSEQ multiplex PCR, lists solely in-frame clones and lacks some. The sample contains roughly 120,000 clones, around 87% of which appear only once. The CDR3 is 15 residues long. CDR1 is KGHSH and CDR2 is LQKENI in the germline V gene. Deletions cut 2 bases from V and 1 base from J, with 11 bases between. This specimen belongs to a study of T cell responses to AZD1222 COVID-19 vaccine. This receptor was identified in an adult who received the AZD1222 COVID-19 vaccine. The chain recombines TRBV18 with TRBJ1-1; D perhaps matches TRBD1 (6 bases). The sample in question was peripheral blood, obtained 28 days after the second AZD1222 dose. In nucleotides, the CDR3 is TGTGCCAGCTCACCAAACAGGGTAGGGAACACTGAAGCTTTCTTT. Protein sequence: CASSPNRVGNTEAFF.